A single sample gave rise to the 7 T cell receptor beta chains below, sequenced in a study of shared clonotypes between healthy human individuals. Data came from immunoSEQ multiplex PCR; TCRdb stores just in-frame clones and leaves some out. The sample has around 2,000,000 clones, over 85% seen once. CD45RO-negative, CCR7-selected cells formed the naive CD8 fraction, which excluded terminally differentiated effector memory CD45RA+ cells. The sequencing input was naive CD8+ T cells sorted from blood. The origin of the receptors is a man aged 18-30 years in good health.

The chain is built from TRBV7-9 and TRBJ1-1, with D hard to call. The V gene's germline CDR1 is SEHNR and CDR2 FQNEAQ (reference sequence). The V end was cut by 5 bases, the J end by 5 bases, with 18 bases between. The CDR3 has 15 residues. The CDR3 bases are TGTGCCAGCAGCCCCCCTCGTCGGGGTTCAACTGAAGCTTTCTTT. Translation gives CASSPPRRGSTEAFF.

Comment on this clone: Other DNA sequences from this sample encode an identical CDR3 as well. The chain uses TRBV27 and TRBJ2-1; D might be TRBD2 (6 bases). Germline CDR1 and CDR2: MNHEY and SMNVEV (reference sequence). The CDR3 spans 15 residues. Trimming took off 3 bases at V and 3 bases at J, with 12 bases between the two ends. The CDR3 DNA sequence: TGTGCCAGCAGTTTGATCGGGGGAGGCTACAATGAGCAGTTCTTC. It specifies CASSLIGGGYNEQFF.

The chain links TRBV6-5 to TRBJ2-3; D gene ambiguous. The CDR3 spans 13 residues. Between the trimmed V and J ends, which lost 0 bases and 6 bases, there was a span of 7 bases. The germline V gene has CDR1 MNHEY and CDR2 SVGAGI. CDR3 bases: TGTGCCAGCAGTTACTCGTTCCGCGATACGCAGTATTTT. This encodes CASSYSFRDTQYF.

In its sample, this clone was seen a few times. The sample has other DNA sequences that encode this CDR3 too. V gene TRBV9 combines with J gene TRBJ2-7; TRBD1 matches at 9 bases. The ends lost 0 bases at V and 2 bases at J; junction bases unmatched: 3. The CDR3 runs 15 residues. CDR1 and CDR2 from the germline V gene are SGDLS and YYNGEE. CDR3 DNA sequence: TGTGCCAGCAGCGTAGGGGGGGACAGGGCCTACGAGCAGTACTTC. Amino acids: CASSVGGDRAYEQYF.

Regarding this clone: This CDR3 is also generated by other DNA sequences in the sample. The CDR3 reads CASSPLGSNEQFF. The CDR3 nucleotides read TGTGCCAGCAGCCCCCTAGGAAGTAATGAGCAGTTCTTC. The V call is TRBV6-5, the J call TRBJ2-1; D is uncertain. CDR3 length equals 13 residues. The germline gives CDR1 MNHEY, CDR2 SVGAGI. V was shortened by 6 bases and J by 7 bases, with 13 bases between the two germline ends.

The CDR3 sequence is CASSYPPGLGSEEQYF. The CDR3 DNA reads as TGTGCCAGCAGTTACCCCCCGGGACTAGGGTCGGAGGAGCAGTACTTC. The gene calls are TRBV6-6 and TRBJ2-7; 8 bases map to TRBD2. From germline, CDR1 is MNHNY and CDR2 SVGAGI (reference sequence). The CDR3 length is 16 residues. The trim removed 2 bases at V and 7 bases at J, leaving 13 bases unmatched.

The J gene is TRBJ2-3, the V gene TRBV27; D ambiguous. In germline, CDR1 is MNHEY, CDR2 SMNVEV (reference sequence). V was pared by 8 bases and J by 0 bases, with 9 bases between. This CDR3 has 13 residues. The CDR3 DNA follows: TGTGCCAGCGGAGCAGCGAGCACAGATACGCAGTATTTT. Translation: CASGAASTDTQYF.